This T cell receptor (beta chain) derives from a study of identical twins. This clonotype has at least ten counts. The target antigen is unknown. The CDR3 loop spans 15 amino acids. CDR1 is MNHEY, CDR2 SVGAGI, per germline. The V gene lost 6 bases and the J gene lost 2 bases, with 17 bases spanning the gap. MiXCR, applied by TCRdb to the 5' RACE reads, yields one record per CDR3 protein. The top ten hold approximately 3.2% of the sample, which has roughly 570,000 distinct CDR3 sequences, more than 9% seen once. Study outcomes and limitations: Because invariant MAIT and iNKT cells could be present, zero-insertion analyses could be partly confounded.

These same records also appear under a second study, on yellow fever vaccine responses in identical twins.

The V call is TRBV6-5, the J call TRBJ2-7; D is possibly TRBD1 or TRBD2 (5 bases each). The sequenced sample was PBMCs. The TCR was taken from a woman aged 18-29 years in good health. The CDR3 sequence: CASSYSGTGTYEQYF. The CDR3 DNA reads TGTGCCAGCAGCTATTCCGGGACGGGGACCTACGAGCAGTACTTC.